This TCR beta chain was sequenced during a study of siplizumab effects on memory and regulatory T cells. The CDR3 totals 16 residues. Germline V gene lookup returns CDR1 SGHAT and CDR2 FQNNGV. V dropped 4 bases and J dropped 4 bases, with 18 bases sitting between them. This clone came up once. The protocol was immunoSEQ multiplex PCR, while the TCRdb copy is restricted to in-frame clones and leaves out a portion. The sample shows about 100,000 clones, over 90% of them seen only once. Sequencing used non-Treg CD4+ T cells sorted from blood. The receptor comes from a human donor in good health. The V and J genes are TRBV11-2 and TRBJ2-3; D is perhaps TRBD2 (6 bases). CDR3 coding DNA: TGTGCCAGCAGCTCCACTAGCATTGGGGTGTCAGATACGCAGTATTTT. It encodes CASSSTSIGVSDTQYF.